These 15 T cell receptor beta chains were all obtained from the same sample, sequenced in a study of cytomegalovirus exposure and HLA in healthy donors. 60 Vbeta and 13 Jbeta primers were used in PCR. The data were produced by immunoSEQ multiplex PCR, yet TCRdb's version contains in-frame clones alone and is incomplete. The sample shows about 98,000 clones, about 81% of them seen only once. The sample consisted of PBMCs. These receptors originate from a man in his forties in good health and CMV-seronegative.

The chain carries TRBV2 and TRBJ2-2; the D gene is possibly TRBD2 (6 bases). This CDR3 comprises 12 residues. V lost 5 bases, J lost 9 bases, and 10 bases lay in between. Looked up from germline, CDR1 is SNHLY and CDR2 is FYNNEI. The CDR3 DNA follows: TGTGCCAGCAGTCGGGGGTCTAGGGAGCTGTTTTTT. Residues: CASSRGSRELFF.

V is TRBV27 and J is TRBJ2-1; possible D gene TRBD2, 7 bases. V lost 5 bases and J 4 bases, leaving 18 bases between the germline ends. The length of the CDR3 is 16 residues. The germline V gene encodes CDR1 MNHEY and CDR2 SMNVEV (reference sequence). CDR3: CASSQIIGGGYNEQFF. In DNA, the CDR3 is TGTGCCAGCAGTCAAATAATAGGGGGGGGATACAATGAGCAGTTCTTC.

The chain uses TRBV5-6 and TRBJ2-7; 9 bases match TRBD2. Germline V lookup: CDR1 SGHDT, CDR2 YYEEEE. This CDR3 has 15 residues. J was trimmed by 6 bases and V by 0 bases; bases with no gene match: 7. The CDR3 loop is CASSLGLAGSFEQYF. The CDR3 region has the DNA TGTGCCAGCAGCTTGGGGCTAGCGGGGAGTTTCGAGCAGTACTTC.

The CDR3 here is CGSRGLAGTDTQYF. The CDR3 DNA follows: TGTGGGTCCCGGGGACTAGCGGGCACAGATACGCAGTATTTT. The rearrangement links TRBV27 to TRBJ2-3, with 11 positions matching TRBD2. CDR1 is MNHEY, CDR2 SMNVEV, per germline (reference sequence). The length of the CDR3 is 14 residues.

In regard to this clone: Different DNA sequences within this sample yield the same CDR3. V usage is TRBV9 and J usage is TRBJ1-1, with D unresolved. The CDR3 is 13 residues long. Germline CDR1 is SGDLS and CDR2 is YYNGEE. The V end was cut by 0 bases, the J end by 0 bases, with 3 bases between. CDR3 bases: TGTGCCAGCAGCGTAGCTCTGAACACTGAAGCTTTCTTT. It codes for CASSVALNTEAFF.

V usage is TRBV5-1 and J usage is TRBJ1-1, with TRBD1 as a possible D gene (6 bases). Trimming stripped 2 bases from V and 1 base from J, with 9 bases between. Germline assignment: CDR1 SGHRS and CDR2 YFSETQ. The CDR3 has 14 residues. For the CDR3, the DNA is TGCGCCAGCAGCTTCAGACAGGCGAACACTGAAGCTTTCTTT. This codes for CASSFRQANTEAFF.

The genes are TRBV6-5 and TRBJ2-5, with D maybe TRBD2 (6 bases). Trimming cost V 0 bases and J 11 bases, with 16 bases left between them. There are 14 residues in the CDR3. CDR1 is MNHEY, CDR2 SVGAGI, per germline. CDR3 residues: CASSYSGGSGEQYF. CDR3 DNA sequence: TGTGCCAGCAGTTACTCGGGTGGGTCGGGGGAGCAGTACTTC.

This chain connects TRBV11-2 to TRBJ2-5; 13 bases are a match to TRBD2. This CDR3 has 16 amino acids. Germline CDR1 is SGHAT and CDR2 is FQNNGV. The trim removed 5 bases at V and 2 bases at J, leaving 5 bases unmatched. This chain's CDR3 is CASSRGTSGAQETQYF. The CDR3 DNA reads as TGTGCCAGCAGCAGAGGGACTAGCGGGGCACAAGAGACCCAGTACTTC.

The gene calls are TRBV14 and TRBJ2-2; tentative D call: TRBD1 (5 bases). This CDR3 has 15 residues. V was shortened by 2 bases and J by 2 bases, with 9 bases between the two germline ends. CDR1 SGHDN and CDR2 FVKESK come from the germline V gene. The CDR3 region is CASSQIRGNTGELFF. Here the CDR3 DNA reads TGTGCCAGCAGCCAAATAAGGGGAAACACCGGGGAGCTGTTTTTT.

V is TRBV27 and J is TRBJ1-2; D is uncertain. CDR1 and CDR2 from the germline V gene are MNHEY and SMNVEV (reference sequence). There are 14 residues in the CDR3. V was shortened by 2 bases and J by 2 bases, with 9 bases between the two germline ends. The CDR3 loop is CASSLLGPNYGYTF. DNA for the CDR3: TGTGCCAGCAGTTTACTGGGCCCCAACTATGGCTACACCTTC.

The V gene is TRBV7-6, the J gene TRBJ2-2; TRBD2 aligns across 7 bases. Trimming took 3 bases from V and 6 from J; bases not matched to a gene: 10. The germline V gene encodes CDR1 SGHVS and CDR2 FNYEAQ. The CDR3 covers 16 residues. The CDR3 DNA reads TGTGCCAGCAGCTTTCCCGGGAGGTTGTCTCCCGGGGAGCTGTTTTTT. It encodes CASSFPGRLSPGELFF.

The V call is TRBV27, the J call TRBJ1-2; possibly TRBD1 for D (5 bases). V lost 0 bases to trimming and J lost 7 bases, with 12 bases between them. This CDR3 contains 14 residues. CDR1 MNHEY and CDR2 SMNVEV come from the germline V gene (reference sequence). The CDR3 is CASSLSRGVGGYTF. CDR3 in DNA: TGTGCCAGCAGTTTATCTCGGGGGGTTGGTGGCTACACCTTC.

The chain is built from TRBV10-3 and TRBJ2-2; a possible D gene is TRBD1 (5 bases). The CDR3 runs 14 residues. The V gene lost 1 base and the J gene lost 4 bases, with 7 bases spanning the gap. Germline loops: CDR1 ENHRY, CDR2 SYGVKD. CDR3 loop: CAISEFQGTGELFF. CDR3 bases: TGTGCCATCAGTGAGTTCCAGGGCACCGGGGAGCTGTTTTTT.

V gene TRBV7-3 combines with J gene TRBJ1-1, with 7 bases identical to TRBD1. V lost 5 bases and J lost 0; bases outside the gene matches: 0. Germline-derived CDR1 and CDR2 are SGHTA and FQGTGA. This CDR3 has 13 residues. CDR3 in amino acids: CASSGTVNTEAFF. The CDR3 region has the DNA TGTGCCAGCAGCGGGACAGTGAACACTGAAGCTTTCTTT.

The chain recombines TRBV19 with TRBJ2-3; TRBD1 is a possible D gene (5 bases). CDR1 is LNHDA, CDR2 SQIVND, per germline (reference sequence). This CDR3 is built from 15 residues. V was trimmed by 5 bases and J by 2 bases, leaving 14 bases between them. The CDR3 DNA is TGTGCCAGTAGTCGACAGTGGGCCCTCACAGATACGCAGTATTTT. This sequence encodes CASSRQWALTDTQYF.